This T cell receptor beta chain was identified in a study of spatial heterogeneity in lung cancer. Study-level results: Among blood samples, ubiquitous expanded tumor TCRs appeared more at resection than at follow-up.

TCRdb ran MiXCR on the 5' RACE reads and lists one entry per CDR3 protein. Of approximately 52,000 distinct CDR3 sequences detected, about 7% appear once; the ten largest clones hold roughly 2.7%. In this sample, this clonotype turned up many times. Its cognate antigen is unknown. Time point noted: sample taken at primary tumor resection. Without sorting, whole RNA was sequenced from tumor, nontumor lung or frozen PBMC. Samples came from about 72 TRACERx patients with untreated early-stage lung cancer. The TCR sequence derives from a female donor with early-stage non-small cell lung cancer. Specimen: PBMCs, collected at surgery.

The CDR3 loop is CASSDRGLSYEQYF. The CDR3 DNA follows: TGCGCCAGTTCCGACAGGGGGCTTTCCTACGAGCAGTACTTC. The rearrangement links TRBV5-1 to TRBJ2-7, with 10 bases that match TRBD1. From germline, CDR1 is SGHRS and CDR2 YFSETQ. Germline trimming cut 8 bases from V and 1 base from J; bases unmatched to any gene: 6. The CDR3 sequence is 14 residues long. The full variable domain, in which reference TRBV5-1 and TRBJ2-7 provide the parts outside the CDR3, is KAGVTQTPRYLIKTRGQQVTLSCSPISGHRSVSWYQQTPGQGLQFLFEYFSETQRNKGNFPGRFSGRQFSNSRSEMNVSTLELGDSALYLCASSDRGLSYEQYFGPGTRLTVT.